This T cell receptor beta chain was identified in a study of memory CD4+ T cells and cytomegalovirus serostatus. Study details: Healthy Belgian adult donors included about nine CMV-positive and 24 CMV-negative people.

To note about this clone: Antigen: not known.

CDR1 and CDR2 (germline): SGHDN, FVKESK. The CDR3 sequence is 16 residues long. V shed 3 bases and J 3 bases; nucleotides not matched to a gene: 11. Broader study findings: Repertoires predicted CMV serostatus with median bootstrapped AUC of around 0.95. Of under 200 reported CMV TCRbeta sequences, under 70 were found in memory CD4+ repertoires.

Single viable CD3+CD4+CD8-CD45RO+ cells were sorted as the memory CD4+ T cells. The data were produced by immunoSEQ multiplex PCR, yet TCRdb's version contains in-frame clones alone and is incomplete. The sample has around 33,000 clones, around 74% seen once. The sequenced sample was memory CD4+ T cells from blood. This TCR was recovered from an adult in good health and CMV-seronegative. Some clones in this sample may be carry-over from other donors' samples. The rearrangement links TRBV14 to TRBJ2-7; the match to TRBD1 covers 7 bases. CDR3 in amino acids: CASSHVRQGILYEQYF. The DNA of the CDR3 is TGTGCCAGCAGCCATGTAAGACAGGGCATTCTCTACGAGCAGTACTTC. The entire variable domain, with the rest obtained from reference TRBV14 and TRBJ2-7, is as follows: EAGVTQFPSHSVIEKGQTVTLRCDPISGHDNLYWYRRVMGKEIKFLLHFVKESKQDESGMPNNRFLAERTGGTYSTLKVQPAELEDSGVYFCASSHVRQGILYEQYFGPGTRLTVT.